These 29 T cell receptor beta chains were all obtained from the same sample, sequenced in a study of breast tumors, draining lymph nodes, adjacent tissues. Axillary draining lymph nodes of breast cancer patients supplied the node samples. TCRdb recomputed calls from the multiplex PCR reads with MiXCR, one row per CDR3 protein. The sample includes approximately 250,000 distinct CDR3 sequences, around 34% of them seen just once. Specimen: axillary lymph node tissue. These receptors all stem from a female donor with breast cancer. Some clones in this sample may be carry-over from other donors' samples.

This clonotype appeared once. This chain links TRBV20-1 with TRBJ2-3; 9 bases are shared with TRBD2. Germline V gives CDR1 DFQATT, CDR2 SNEGSKA (reference sequence). After removal of 2 bases from V and 5 bases from J, the junction contained 5 bases not matched to a gene. The CDR3 totals 14 residues. CDR3 region: CSARPAGGGDTQYF. The CDR3 coding sequence is TGCAGTGCTAGACCAGCGGGAGGAGGAGATACGCAGTATTTT.

This clonotype was picked up many times. The CDR3 sequence: CASSTRTGGAHYGYTF. The CDR3 DNA reads as TGTGCCAGCAGCACGAGGACAGGGGGCGCTCACTATGGCTACACCTTC. This chain links TRBV7-2 with TRBJ1-2; 11 bases match TRBD1. From germline, CDR1 is SGHTA and CDR2 FQGNSA. V trimming: 5 bases; J trimming: 3 bases; junction bases outside the gene matches: 8. The CDR3 covers 16 residues. Filled out from reference TRBV7-2 and TRBJ1-2, the complete variable domain reads GAGVSQSPSNKVTEKGKDVELRCDPISGHTALYWYRQSLGQGLEFLIYFQGNSAPDKSGLPSDRFSAERTGGSVSTLTIQRTQQEDSAVYLCASSTRTGGAHYGYTFGSGTRLTVV.

The chain recombines TRBV2 with TRBJ1-6; a weak D match, TRBD1 (6 bases). The CDR3 runs 19 residues. V was trimmed by 7 bases and J by 6 bases, leaving 28 bases between them. Germline lookup yields CDR1 SNHLY and CDR2 FYNNEI. In DNA form, the CDR3 reads TGTGCCAGCACTGGCCTAGCGGGGAACACCGGGGGGCTTAATTCACCCCTCCACTTT. It specifies CASTGLAGNTGGLNSPLHF.

Concerning this clonotype: A much more abundant neighbour one base away suggests this may be a read error. CDR3 sequence: CSAKIAGAGSTDTQYF. Here the CDR3 DNA reads TGCAGTGCTAAGATCGCCGGAGCGGGGAGCACAGATACGCAGTATTTT. The rearrangement uses TRBV20-1 and TRBJ2-3; 7 nucleotides align to TRBD2. Germline V gene sequence: CDR1 DFQATT, CDR2 SNEGSKA (reference sequence). V lost 4 bases and J lost 0; bases outside the gene matches: 10. This CDR3 contains 16 residues.

The chain joins TRBV7-2 to TRBJ2-4; D gene unclear. Germline CDR1 is SGHTA and CDR2 is FQGNSA. V shed 3 bases and J shed 0 bases, with 18 bases lying between them. CDR3 size: 18 residues. The CDR3 region is CASSLLGGRRVAKNIQYF. The CDR3 DNA follows: TGTGCCAGCAGCTTGTTAGGTGGACGCCGGGTAGCCAAAAACATTCAGTACTTC.

As concerns this clonotype: This CDR3 is missing its conserved last phenylalanine or tryptophan, likely due to a read error. The chain couples TRBV19 to TRBJ1-1; possibly TRBD1 for D (5 bases). The CDR3 is made up of 13 amino acids. With 6 bases removed from V and 5 bases from J, the gap between germline ends came to 13 bases. The V gene's germline CDR1 is LNHDA and CDR2 SQIVND (reference sequence). In DNA, the CDR3 is TGTGCCAGTAGAGTTGGGGGTGGGACTGAAGCTTTCGTT. It is translated as CASRVGGGTEAFV.

V and J are TRBV7-8 and TRBJ2-3; 9 bases fit TRBD2. CDR3 length equals 19 residues. V lost 3 bases, J lost 3 bases, and 16 bases stayed unmatched. CDR1 SGHVS and CDR2 FQNEAQ come from the germline V gene. CDR3 residues: CASSFLMSLGRGGTDTQYF. CDR3 nucleotides: TGTGCCAGCAGCTTCCTTATGTCCCTCGGGCGGGGGGGGACAGATACGCAGTATTTT.

The chain joins TRBV7-9 to TRBJ2-6; D is ambiguous. There are 13 residues in the CDR3. The germline V gene encodes CDR1 SEHNR and CDR2 FQNEAQ (reference sequence). Trimming took 5 bases from V and 5 from J, leaving 7 bases between them. The CDR3: CASSPTWANVLTF. In DNA, the CDR3 is TGTGCCAGCAGCCCTACGTGGGCCAACGTCCTGACTTTC.

CDR3 DNA: TGTGCCAGCAGCCAATCCAGGGGTCCTAATGAAAAACTGTTTTTT. Translation gives CASSQSRGPNEKLFF. The chain links TRBV3-1 to TRBJ1-4, with a weak D call TRBD1 (6 bases). Germline values: CDR1 LGHDT, CDR2 YNNKEL (reference sequence). V lost 2 bases to trimming and J lost 3 bases, with 10 bases between them. The CDR3 spans 15 residues.

The chain employs TRBV12-3 or TRBV12-4 and TRBJ1-4; D perhaps matches TRBD1 (6 bases). There are 14 residues in the CDR3. V lost 5 bases, J lost 7 bases, and 14 bases lay in between. The CDR3 region has the DNA TGTGCCAGCAGTGAACACAGGGCGACTGAAAAACTGTTTTTT. Protein: CASSEHRATEKLFF.

There are many counts of this clonotype. One end of the junction varies from germline; a read error may be responsible. The J gene is TRBJ1-2, the V gene TRBV7-2, with TRBD1 matching over 9 bases. Germline loops: CDR1 SGHTA, CDR2 FQGNSA. The CDR3 consists of 15 residues. Here the CDR3 DNA reads TGTGCCAGCAGCTTAGACAGGGGGCCCCCCTATGGCTACCCCTTC. Translation gives CASSLDRGPPYGYPF.

In its sample, this clonotype was seen many times. This chain joins TRBV19 and TRBJ2-3, with D unresolved. Germline CDR1 is LNHDA and CDR2 is SQIVND (reference sequence). The CDR3 is made up of 13 amino acids. V lost 8 bases, J lost 6 bases, and 15 bases lay in between. CDR3 coding DNA: TGTGCCAGTCGGAGCCCCGGTGCGGATACGCAGTATTTT. Translated: CASRSPGADTQYF.

This clonotype has at least ten counts. The gene calls are TRBV7-9 and TRBJ1-6; D is uncertain. There are 13 residues in the CDR3. Germline V gives CDR1 SEHNR, CDR2 FQNEAQ (reference sequence). Trimming took 0 bases from V and 7 from J, leaving 4 bases between them. The DNA of the CDR3 is TGTGCCAGCAGCTTAGCGAAGAATTCACCCCTCCACTTT. Protein sequence: CASSLAKNSPLHF.

This clonotype was found many times. This chain links TRBV9 with TRBJ2-7; 7 positions match TRBD2. The germline V gene encodes CDR1 SGDLS and CDR2 YYNGEE. There are 15 residues in the CDR3. The V gene end was trimmed by 4 bases and the J gene end by 6 bases; junction bases not matched to a gene: 13. CDR3 sequence (DNA): TGTGCCAGCAGCCCAATAGCGGGTGGATTGTCCGAGCAGTACTTC. This gives the protein CASSPIAGGLSEQYF. Filled out from reference TRBV9 and TRBJ2-7, the complete variable domain reads DSGVTQTPKHLITATGQRVTLRCSPRSGDLSVYWYQQSLDQGLQFLIQYYNGEERAKGNILERFSAQQFPDLHSELNLSSLELGDSALYFCASSPIAGGLSEQYFGPGTRLTVT.

This clonotype has a count of ten or more. The rearrangement joins TRBV5-1 to TRBJ2-5; possibly TRBD1 or TRBD2 for D (5 bases each). Trimming removed 0 bases at V and 0 bases at J, with 9 bases between. Germline V gene lookup returns CDR1 SGHRS and CDR2 YFSETQ. This CDR3 comprises 15 residues. The chain's CDR3 is CASSLGGAYQETQYF. In DNA form, the CDR3 reads TGCGCCAGCAGCTTGGGAGGGGCGTACCAAGAGACCCAGTACTTC.

This chain joins TRBV29-1 and TRBJ2-2; D is possibly TRBD2 (5 bases). CDR3 length: 14 amino acids. Trimming pared 8 bases from V and 0 bases from J, leaving 13 bases between. The germline CDR1 and CDR2 sequences are SQVTM and ANQGSEA. The CDR3 region is CSQEGGPNTGELFF. DNA for the CDR3: TGCAGCCAAGAGGGCGGGCCGAACACCGGGGAGCTGTTTTTT.

The sample holds many counts of this clonotype. This rearrangement joins TRBV7-8 to TRBJ2-7; D tentatively reads TRBD1 or TRBD2 (5 bases each). The germline V gene has CDR1 SGHVS and CDR2 FQNEAQ. This CDR3 spans 13 amino acids. V lost 2 bases and J 3 bases, leaving 8 bases between the germline ends. The CDR3 protein is CASSLRDGYEQYF. CDR3 DNA: TGTGCCAGCAGCTTACGGGACGGCTACGAGCAGTACTTC.

The rearrangement joins TRBV19 to TRBJ1-4; 8 positions match TRBD1. This CDR3 spans 15 amino acids. The germline V gene encodes CDR1 LNHDA and CDR2 SQIVND (reference sequence). V lost 4 bases, J lost 7 bases, and 8 bases stayed unmatched. CDR3 nucleotides: TGTGCCAGTAGTAGTACAGGGACAGGTTTTGAAAAACTGTTTTTT. It is translated as CASSSTGTGFEKLFF.

Many counts were recorded for this clonotype. V and J are TRBV29-1 and TRBJ1-3; maybe TRBD1 (5 bases). The CDR3 runs to 11 residues. V was trimmed by 4 bases and J by 8 bases, leaving 9 bases between them. The germline V gene encodes CDR1 SQVTM and CDR2 ANQGSEA. In nucleotides, the CDR3 is TGCAGCGTTGCGTTGGGGGACACCATATATTTT. This encodes CSVALGDTIYF.

This clonotype was observed many times. V is TRBV6-4 and J is TRBJ2-7; 9 nucleotides agree with TRBD2. Germline CDR1 and CDR2: MRHNA and SNTAGT. This CDR3 is 15 amino acids long. Trimming cost V 3 bases and J 5 bases; bases outside gene matches: 8. The CDR3 nucleotides are TGTGCCAGCAGTGAGGGAGCGGGAGGATCACACGAGCAGTACTTC. Translating gives CASSEGAGGSHEQYF.

This clonotype was detected many times. This rearrangement joins TRBV7-2 to TRBJ1-5; no firm D call. Trimming stripped 5 bases from V and 6 bases from J, with 17 bases between. The length of the CDR3 is 15 residues. Germline V gives CDR1 SGHTA, CDR2 FQGNSA. The CDR3 nucleotides are TGTGCCAGCAGCCCTGGTTTGGGCGGCGGTCAGCCCCAGCATTTT. It is translated as CASSPGLGGGQPQHF.

This clonotype was seen only a few times. The chain combines TRBV15 with TRBJ1-1; no definite D call. Looked up from germline, CDR1 is LNHNV and CDR2 is YYDKDF (reference sequence). With 0 bases removed from V and 2 bases from J, the gap between germline ends came to 10 bases. The CDR3 length is 15 residues. CDR3 sequence (DNA): TGTGCCACCAGCAGAGAGGGCCCTCTCAACACTGAAGCTTTCTTT. This translates into CATSREGPLNTEAFF.

This clonotype has a count of ten or more. CDR3 sequence (DNA): TGTGCCAGCAGCCAGCTAGCGGGTACTCTGGAGACCCAGTACTTC. This codes for CASSQLAGTLETQYF. This chain joins TRBV3-1 and TRBJ2-5, with TRBD2 identical over 8 bases. This CDR3 is built from 15 residues. CDR1 and CDR2 from the germline V gene are LGHDT and YNNKEL (reference sequence). J was trimmed by 5 bases and V by 3 bases; bases with no gene match: 8.

This clonotype has more than one count but fewer than ten. A much larger clonotype is one base distant, so this may be a read error. The chain joins TRBV7-9 to TRBJ1-2; TRBD1 matches 10 bases. This CDR3 is 15 amino acids long. Germline V gives CDR1 SEHNR, CDR2 FQNEAQ (reference sequence). The CDR3 loop is CASSFTGTGDYGYPF. The CDR3 bases are TGTGCCAGCAGCTTTACCGGGACAGGGGACTATGGCTACCCCTTC.

This chain joins TRBV9 and TRBJ1-2; TRBD1 matches 9 bases. Germline assignment: CDR1 SGDLS and CDR2 YYNGEE. With V trimmed by 3 bases and J by 4 bases, 7 bases remained unmatched. This CDR3 is 15 amino acids long. The CDR3 region has the DNA TGTGCCAGCAGCGCGGGACAGGGCCCCCTCTATGGCTACACCTTC. Translated, it gives CASSAGQGPLYGYTF. Supplemented by reference TRBV9 and TRBJ1-2, the full variable domain reads DSGVTQTPKHLITATGQRVTLRCSPRSGDLSVYWYQQSLDQGLQFLIQYYNGEERAKGNILERFSAQQFPDLHSELNLSSLELGDSALYFCASSAGQGPLYGYTFGSGTRLTVV.

The V call is TRBV7-2, the J call TRBJ2-1, with TRBD2 matching 11 bases. After removal of 5 bases from V and 4 bases from J, the junction contained 7 bases not matched to a gene. In germline, CDR1 is SGHTA, CDR2 FQGNSA. The CDR3 loop spans 16 amino acids. The CDR3: CASSPGTSGRYNEQFF. The DNA for the CDR3 is TGTGCCAGCAGCCCCGGGACTAGCGGACGTTACAATGAGCAGTTCTTC.

Note on this clonotype: Being one base from a much bigger clone, this may be a read error. The rearrangement uses TRBV4-1 and TRBJ1-5, with D uncertain. The V end lost 1 base, the J end lost 3 bases, and 13 bases lay between the germline ends. Germline V CDR1 and CDR2: MGHRA, YSYEKL. The CDR3 totals 16 residues. CDR3 region: CASSQGADGYNQPQHF. The DNA of the CDR3 is TGCGCCAGCAGCCAAGGGGCGGACGGGTACAATCAGCCCCAGCATTTT.

The chain carries TRBV3-1 and TRBJ2-1; possibly TRBD2 for D (5 bases). In germline, CDR1 is LGHDT, CDR2 YNNKEL (reference sequence). The CDR3 covers 16 residues. V was clipped by 0 bases and J by 1 base, with 10 bases between them. In DNA, the CDR3 is TGTGCCAGCAGCCAAGAGTTACTAGTGTCCTACAATGAGCAGTTCTTC. Protein sequence: CASSQELLVSYNEQFF.

This clonotype was seen only a few times. The CDR3, as DNA: TGCAGTGCTAGCGGCACCGGGACAGGGGACACTGAAGCTTTCTTT. Its translation is CSASGTGTGDTEAFF. The V and J genes are TRBV20-1 and TRBJ1-1, with TRBD1 matching 10 bases. The CDR3 totals 15 residues. Germline-derived CDR1 and CDR2 are DFQATT and SNEGSKA (reference sequence). V trimming: 3 bases; J trimming: 3 bases; junction bases outside the gene matches: 7.